This T cell receptor (beta chain) was captured by sequencing in a study of T cell responses to AZD1222 COVID-19 vaccine. The study's findings and limits: Only after the peak T cell response were repertoires sampled.

With respect to this clone: The antigen remains unidentified.

Sequencing used immunoSEQ multiplex PCR; TCRdb keeps in-frame clones, though not all of them. Among approximately 130,000 clones listed, roughly 93% were seen once. From germline, CDR1 is PRHDT and CDR2 FYEKMQ (reference sequence). V shed 6 bases and J shed 10 bases, with 16 bases lying between them. CDR3 size: 14 residues. This chain links TRBV13 with TRBJ1-6; perhaps TRBD1 as D (6 bases). Sequencing used peripheral blood, obtained on day 0 of AZD1222 vaccination. The sequence was collected from an adult in good health. In DNA form, the CDR3 reads TGTGCCAGCAGTCCCGGACAGTCTGGGTCACCCCTCCACTTT. Translated, it gives CASSPGQSGSPLHF.